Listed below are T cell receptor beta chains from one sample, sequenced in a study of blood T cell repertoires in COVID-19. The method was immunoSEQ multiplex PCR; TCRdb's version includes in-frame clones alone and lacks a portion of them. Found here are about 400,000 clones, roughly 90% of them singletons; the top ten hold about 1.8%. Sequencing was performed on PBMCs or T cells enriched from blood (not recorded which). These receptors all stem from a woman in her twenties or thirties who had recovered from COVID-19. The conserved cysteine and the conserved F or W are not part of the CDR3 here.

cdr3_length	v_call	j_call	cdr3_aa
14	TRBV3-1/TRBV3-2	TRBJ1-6	ASSLRLGGSGSPLH
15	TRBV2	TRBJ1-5	ASSPSLAGVFNQPQH
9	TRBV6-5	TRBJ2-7	ASDKAYEQY
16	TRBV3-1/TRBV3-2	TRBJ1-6	ASSQKTGLGSLNSPLH
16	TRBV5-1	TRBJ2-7	ASSLVSTLAGGPHEQY
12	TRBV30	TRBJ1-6	AWAAGQGISPLH
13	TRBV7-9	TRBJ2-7	ASSSRAGGSYEQY
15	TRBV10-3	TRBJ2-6	AISLAGGSSGANVLT
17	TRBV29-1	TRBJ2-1	SVEVGLAGDSLSYNEQF
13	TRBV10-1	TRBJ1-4	ASPRETGVIEKLF
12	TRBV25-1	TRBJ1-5	ASSTTGSNQPQH
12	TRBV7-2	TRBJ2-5	ASSEGQGQETQY
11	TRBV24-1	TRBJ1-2	ATSDLTGNGYT
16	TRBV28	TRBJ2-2	ASRGLAGGNANTGELF
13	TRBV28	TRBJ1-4	ASSFYRDRGEKLF
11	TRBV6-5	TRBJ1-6	ASHRGYGSPLH
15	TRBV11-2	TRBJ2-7	ASSLATSSGATYEQY
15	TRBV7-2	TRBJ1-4	ASSLTGWLRRGEKLF
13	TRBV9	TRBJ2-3	ASSVDSSTTDTQY
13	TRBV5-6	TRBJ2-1	ASSLLTGGPDEQF
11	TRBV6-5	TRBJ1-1	ASRTTMNTEAF
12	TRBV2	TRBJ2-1	ASRLEGARNEQF
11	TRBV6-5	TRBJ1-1	ASSSGESGKAF
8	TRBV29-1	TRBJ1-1	SVVGPEAF
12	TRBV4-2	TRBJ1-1	ASSHSQGYTEAF
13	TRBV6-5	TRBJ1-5	ASTLSRGSNQPQH